The 3 T cell receptor beta chains below all came from one sample that was sequenced in a study of T cells after yellow fever vaccination. TCRdb redid the calling of the 5' RACE reads with MiXCR, one entry per CDR3 protein. Altogether hundreds of thousands of distinct CDR3 sequences are present, 9% to 15% being singletons, with the ten largest covering 14% to 15%. This material consisted of PBMCs, taken on the day of the yellow fever booster vaccination. The receptors shown here come from a man in his thirties or forties who received the YFV17D yellow fever vaccine.

This clonotype has a handful of counts. J is TRBJ2-5 and V is TRBV5-1; D gene ambiguous. The CDR3 sequence is 14 residues long. Germline V gene lookup returns CDR1 SGHRS and CDR2 YFSETQ. V lost 0 bases, J lost 5 bases, and 11 bases lay in between. The CDR3 sequence: CASSLEGRLETQYF. CDR3 in DNA: TGCGCCAGCAGCTTGGAAGGGCGTCTCGAGACCCAGTACTTC.

The genes are TRBV11-2 and TRBJ2-7, with 9 bases matching TRBD2. CDR3 length: 16 residues. The junction had 8 bases not matched to a gene; V was cut back by 1 base and J by 4 bases. Germline V gene sequence: CDR1 SGHAT, CDR2 FQNNGV. The CDR3 sequence is CASSLVMGLAEYEQYF. CDR3 nucleotide sequence: TGTGCCAGCAGCTTAGTAATGGGACTAGCCGAGTACGAGCAGTACTTC.

The rearrangement uses TRBV20-1 and TRBJ2-1, with D unclear. The CDR3 contains 10 residues. The germline gives CDR1 DFQATT, CDR2 SNEGSKA (reference sequence). Between the trimmed V and J ends, which lost 0 bases and 8 bases, there was a span of 2 bases. This chain's CDR3 is CSAREYEQFF. Here the CDR3 DNA reads TGCAGTGCTAGAGAATATGAGCAGTTCTTC.